Below, 18 T cell receptor beta chains from the same sample are listed, as sequenced in a study of T cell responses to AZD1222 COVID-19 vaccine (dated by TCRdb to the early 2020s). Library preparation used the immunoSEQ multiplex PCR assay. TCRdb provides this immuneACCESS table in a form limited to in-frame rearrangements. Some clones are lacking; in checked studies, under half of them reflect an unresolved V gene, and why the rest are absent is not known. This sample has approximately 110,000 clones in its table, and about 95% of those were observed once. The top ten clonotypes cover roughly 2.2% of the sample. The intended sense of this specimen's time point label: baseline before first vaccination. The sequencing used peripheral blood, collected on day 0 of AZD1222 vaccination. The receptors were gathered from an adult in good health.

This chain uses TRBV7-9 with TRBJ1-2; D call uncertain. CDR1 is SEHNR, CDR2 FQNEAQ, per germline (reference sequence). The germline V and J ends were trimmed by 4 bases and 4 bases, with 19 bases remaining between them. The CDR3 has 16 residues. Written as DNA, the CDR3 is TGTGCCAGCAGCTCACCCGAAGTCACGGTCGGCTATGGCTACACCTTC. Amino acids: CASSSPEVTVGYGYTF.

The rearrangement uses TRBV5-1 and TRBJ1-1; maybe TRBD1 (6 bases). Germline V lookup: CDR1 SGHRS, CDR2 YFSETQ. CDR3 length: 14 residues. V lost 2 bases and J lost 1, with 9 bases in between. The CDR3 DNA reads as TGCGCCAGCAGCTTAGCGACAGGGAACACTGAAGCTTTCTTT. Amino acid sequence: CASSLATGNTEAFF.

The chain links TRBV18 to TRBJ2-7; no reliable D call. Germline CDR1 and CDR2: KGHSH and LQKENI. V was clipped by 2 bases and J by 3 bases, with 11 bases between them. CDR3 size: 14 residues. The CDR3 DNA sequence: TGTGCCAGCTCACCAGGACGGACGAGCTACGAGCAGTACTTC. It specifies CASSPGRTSYEQYF.

This clone was seen just once. V is TRBV19 and J is TRBJ1-1; TRBD1 matches 8 bases. Germline CDR1 and CDR2: LNHDA and SQIVND (reference sequence). V was clipped by 4 bases and J by 5 bases; unmatched bases: 6. CDR3 length: 14 residues. The CDR3 protein is CASSTRHRGTEAFF. In DNA, the CDR3 is TGTGCCAGTAGTACCCGCCACAGGGGGACTGAAGCTTTCTTT.

The V gene is TRBV9, the J gene TRBJ2-5, with D perhaps assigned TRBD1 or TRBD2 (5 bases each). The CDR3 is 13 residues long. Per germline, CDR1 SGDLS and CDR2 YYNGEE. The germline V and J ends were trimmed by 3 bases and 8 bases, with 14 bases remaining between them. CDR3 coding DNA: TGTGCCAGCAGCGGGGTCGGGGCAAACACCCAGTACTTC. This translates into CASSGVGANTQYF. The full variable domain, completed using reference TRBV9 and TRBJ2-5, is DSGVTQTPKHLITATGQRVTLRCSPRSGDLSVYWYQQSLDQGLQFLIQYYNGEERAKGNILERFSAQQFPDLHSELNLSSLELGDSALYFCASSGVGANTQYFGPGTRLLVL.

The chain combines TRBV2 with TRBJ2-1, with TRBD2 as a possible D gene (5 bases). This CDR3 has 16 amino acids. The V gene's germline CDR1 is SNHLY and CDR2 FYNNEI. The germline V and J ends were trimmed by 5 bases and 4 bases, with 18 bases remaining between them. The CDR3 loop reads CASSPTGVGFYNEQFF. CDR3 sequence (DNA): TGTGCCAGCAGTCCCACCGGGGTCGGGTTTTACAATGAGCAGTTCTTC. The entire variable domain, with the rest obtained from reference TRBV2 and TRBJ2-1, is as follows: EPEVTQTPSHQVTQMGQEVILRCVPISNHLYFYWYRQILGQKVEFLVSFYNNEISEKSEIFDDQFSVERPDGSNFTLKIRSTKLEDSAMYFCASSPTGVGFYNEQFFGPGTRLTVL.

The chain recombines TRBV10-2 with TRBJ1-5, with TRBD1 matching over 7 bases. Germline assignment: CDR1 WSHSY and CDR2 SAAADI. V lost 9 bases to trimming and J lost 3 bases; unmatched junction nucleotides: 5. The CDR3 contains 13 residues. As DNA, the CDR3 is TGCGCCAGTTCGACAGGGATCAATCAGCCCCAGCATTTT. Residues: CASSTGINQPQHF.

This chain joins TRBV7-7 and TRBJ2-1, with TRBD2 identical over 10 bases. V dropped 5 bases and J dropped 7; count of bases not matched to a gene: 8. This CDR3 spans 15 amino acids. Germline V gene sequence: CDR1 SSHAT, CDR2 FNYEAQ (reference sequence). As DNA, the CDR3 is TGTGCCAGCAGCCTCACAGCGGGGGGGGGAAATGAGCAGTTCTTC. Encoded protein: CASSLTAGGGNEQFF.

The rearrangement uses TRBV6-5 and TRBJ1-5; D possibly corresponds to TRBD1 (5 bases). With 2 bases removed from V and 7 bases from J, the gap between germline ends came to 9 bases. This CDR3 is 13 amino acids long. Germline CDR1 is MNHEY and CDR2 is SVGAGI. DNA for the CDR3: TGTGCCAGCAGTTACGGGGGTGGACAGCCCCAGCATTTT. Translated: CASSYGGGQPQHF.

The chain has TRBV10-1 and TRBJ1-4; D uncertain. This CDR3 spans 15 amino acids. Trimming pared 1 base from V and 4 bases from J, leaving 10 bases between. CDR1 is WNHNN, CDR2 SYGVQD, per germline (reference sequence). The CDR3 bases are TGCGCCAGCAGTGAGTGTGAGGATCATAATGAAAAACTGTTTTTT. Translated, it gives CASSECEDHNEKLFF.

J is TRBJ1-2 and V is TRBV6-1, with unresolved D. Germline V gene data show CDR1 as MNHNS and CDR2 as SASEGT. V dropped 2 bases and J dropped 8 bases, with 12 bases sitting between them. The CDR3 covers 13 residues. CDR3: CASSENGAGGYTF. In nucleotides, the CDR3 is TGTGCCAGCAGTGAAAACGGAGCTGGGGGCTACACCTTC.

In this sample, this clone turned up a few times. V and J are TRBV29-1 and TRBJ1-1; 7 bases map to TRBD1. The germline V gene encodes CDR1 SQVTM and CDR2 ANQGSEA. The trim removed 6 bases at V and 9 bases at J, leaving 7 bases unmatched. CDR3 length equals 11 residues. The CDR3 DNA reads TGCAGCGTGAGTGTGACAGGGAAAGCTTTCTTT. Its translation is CSVSVTGKAFF.

The CDR3 coding sequence is TGTGCCAGCAGCAACCTCGGGGGTCGAGAGACCCAGTACTTC. Its protein is CASSNLGGRETQYF. The chain links TRBV7-3 to TRBJ2-5; maybe TRBD2 (6 bases). The CDR3 has 14 amino acids. V lost 5 bases to trimming and J lost 4 bases, with 14 bases between them. CDR1 and CDR2 from the germline V gene are SGHTA and FQGTGA.

This chain connects TRBV12-3 or TRBV12-4 to TRBJ1-1; D is ambiguous. This CDR3 comprises 12 residues. Trimming pared 10 bases from V and 5 bases from J, leaving 14 bases between. As DNA, the CDR3 is TGTGCCACTAGACTGGGAGGGACTGAAGCTTTCTTT. Its protein product is CATRLGGTEAFF.

The chain has TRBV19 and TRBJ2-7, with D possibly TRBD2 on 5 matching bases. Germline CDR1 is LNHDA and CDR2 is SQIVND (reference sequence). Trimming removed 4 bases at V and 3 bases at J, with 10 bases between. The CDR3 has 13 residues. The CDR3 spells CASSSGPYYEQYF. CDR3 DNA: TGTGCCAGTAGTAGCGGGCCTTACTACGAGCAGTACTTC. The variable domain in full, completed from reference TRBV19 and TRBJ2-7, reads DGGITQSPKYLFRKEGQNVTLSCEQNLNHDAMYWYRQDPGQGLRLIYYSQIVNDFQKGDIAEGYSVSREKKESFPLTVTSAQKNPTAFYLCASSSGPYYEQYFGPGTRLTVT.

CDR3 nucleotides: TGTGCCAGCAGTGACGTTCATGGGGAATCTGGAAACACCATATATTTT. Protein sequence: CASSDVHGESGNTIYF. The V gene is TRBV2, the J gene TRBJ1-3; D is undetermined. The germline V gene has CDR1 SNHLY and CDR2 FYNNEI. The CDR3 has 16 amino acids. V was cut by 3 bases and J by 1 base, with 13 bases left in between.

This rearrangement joins TRBV12-3 or TRBV12-4 to TRBJ1-4; D gene unclear. With 5 bases removed from V and 11 bases from J, the gap between germline ends came to 12 bases. The CDR3 is made up of 12 amino acids. The CDR3 is CASSPSVLKLFF. The CDR3 DNA follows: TGTGCCAGCAGTCCCAGTGTCCTTAAACTGTTTTTT.

V gene TRBV5-1 combines with J gene TRBJ2-3; 13 bases fit TRBD2. The CDR3 covers 17 residues. Germline CDR1 SGHRS, CDR2 YFSETQ. With V trimmed by 1 base and J by 3 bases, 5 bases remained unmatched. The CDR3 sequence: CASSLRLAGGGTDTQYF. The CDR3 coding sequence is TGCGCCAGCAGCTTGCGACTAGCGGGAGGAGGAACAGATACGCAGTATTTT. Drawing the rest from reference TRBV5-1 and TRBJ2-3, the complete variable domain is KAGVTQTPRYLIKTRGQQVTLSCSPISGHRSVSWYQQTPGQGLQFLFEYFSETQRNKGNFPGRFSGRQFSNSRSEMNVSTLELGDSALYLCASSLRLAGGGTDTQYFGPGTRLTVL.